The 29 T cell receptor beta chains below were found in one sample sequenced in a study of cytomegalovirus exposure and HLA in healthy donors. Primers: 60 Vbeta forward and 13 Jbeta reverse. TCRdb's table, derived via immunoSEQ multiplex PCR, lists solely in-frame clones and lacks some. This sample's table has over 100,000 clones. Sequenced material: PBMCs. Every receptor here comes from a man in his forties in good health and CMV-seropositive.

The rearrangement links TRBV19 to TRBJ1-2; weak D call: TRBD1 (5 bases). This CDR3 has 13 residues. CDR1 LNHDA and CDR2 SQIVND come from the germline V gene (reference sequence). The V and J ends lost 8 bases and 4 bases respectively, with 14 bases between them. CDR3 DNA sequence: TGTGCCAGTCTCCCCGCGGGACTCTATGGCTACACCTTC. Translated: CASLPAGLYGYTF. Drawing the rest from reference TRBV19 and TRBJ1-2, the complete variable domain is DGGITQSPKYLFRKEGQNVTLSCEQNLNHDAMYWYRQDPGQGLRLIYYSQIVNDFQKGDIAEGYSVSREKKESFPLTVTSAQKNPTAFYLCASLPAGLYGYTFGSGTRLTVV.

The rearrangement links TRBV5-1 to TRBJ2-3, with D maybe TRBD2 (6 bases). Germline V gene data show CDR1 as SGHRS and CDR2 as YFSETQ. With 5 bases removed from V and 0 bases from J, the gap between germline ends came to 16 bases. The CDR3 spans 16 residues. The CDR3 coding sequence is TGCGCCAGCAGTTGGTTTGGCGGGGCTAGCACAGATACGCAGTATTTT. Protein: CASSWFGGASTDTQYF.

The DNA of the CDR3 is TGCGCCAGCAGTGACCGAACCGGACTAGTCCCCGGGGAGCTGTTTTTT. It yields the protein CASSDRTGLVPGELFF. The genes are TRBV10-2 and TRBJ2-2, with TRBD2 identical over 7 bases. The CDR3 length is 16 residues. Germline trimming cut 3 bases from V and 6 bases from J; bases unmatched to any gene: 10. Germline CDR1 is WSHSY and CDR2 is SAAADI.

V gene TRBV5-8 combines with J gene TRBJ2-7; D unresolved. The germline CDR1 and CDR2 sequences are SGHTS and YDEGEE. The CDR3 loop spans 13 amino acids. V lost 9 bases and J 3 bases, leaving 16 bases between the germline ends. CDR3 DNA: TGTGCCACTTATGAGGCCCGGAACTACGAGCAGTACTTC. Protein: CATYEARNYEQYF. Together with reference TRBV5-8 and TRBJ2-7, the CDR3 gives the full variable domain: EAGVTQSPTHLIKTRGQQATLRCSPISGHTSVYWYQQALGLGLQFLLWYDEGEERNRGNFPPRFSGRQFPNYSSELNVNALELEDSALYLCATYEARNYEQYFGPGTRLTVT.

V is TRBV28 and J is TRBJ1-5; D ambiguous. Looked up from germline, CDR1 is MDHEN and CDR2 is SYDVKM. The CDR3 spans 12 residues. The V end was cut by 6 bases, the J end by 2 bases, with 5 bases between. Written as DNA, the CDR3 is TGTGCCAGCAGCGTCGGCAATCAGCCCCAGCATTTT. Protein sequence: CASSVGNQPQHF.

The J gene is TRBJ1-6, the V gene TRBV9, with 12 bases identical to TRBD1. Germline V gene data show CDR1 as SGDLS and CDR2 as YYNGEE. V was pared by 0 bases and J by 6 bases, with 4 bases of the junction left unmatched. The CDR3 is 17 residues long. The CDR3 here is CASSVAGTGGSNSPLHF. For the CDR3, the DNA is TGTGCCAGCAGCGTAGCAGGGACAGGGGGCAGTAATTCACCCCTCCACTTT. Looking up the rest from reference TRBV9 and TRBJ1-6 gives the full variable domain: DSGVTQTPKHLITATGQRVTLRCSPRSGDLSVYWYQQSLDQGLQFLIQYYNGEERAKGNILERFSAQQFPDLHSELNLSSLELGDSALYFCASSVAGTGGSNSPLHFGNGTRLTVT.

The chain joins TRBV2 to TRBJ1-1; unclear D gene. Germline loops: CDR1 SNHLY, CDR2 FYNNEI. V gave up 11 bases and J gave up 0 bases, with 13 bases separating them. The CDR3 is 13 amino acids. The CDR3 spells CARTNLMNTEAFF. The CDR3 region has the DNA TGTGCCCGCACTAACTTGATGAACACTGAAGCTTTCTTT.

The chain uses TRBV19 and TRBJ2-1; 9 bases line up with TRBD2. Germline trimming cut 5 bases from V and 8 bases from J; bases unmatched to any gene: 13. Germline V CDR1 and CDR2: LNHDA, SQIVND (reference sequence). The CDR3 runs to 16 residues. The CDR3 loop reads CASSLPGTSNSDEQFF. In nucleotides, the CDR3 is TGTGCCAGTAGTTTACCCGGGACTAGCAACTCGGATGAGCAGTTCTTC.

The chain joins TRBV19 to TRBJ1-1; TRBD1 matches 7 bases. This CDR3 spans 15 amino acids. J lost 0 bases, V lost 6 bases, and 7 bases had no gene match. CDR1 and CDR2 from the germline V gene are LNHDA and SQIVND (reference sequence). DNA for the CDR3: TGTGCCAGTAGGTACGGGACAGAGATGAACACTGAAGCTTTCTTT. It is translated as CASRYGTEMNTEAFF. The complete variable domain, with remaining parts taken from reference TRBV19 and TRBJ1-1, reads DGGITQSPKYLFRKEGQNVTLSCEQNLNHDAMYWYRQDPGQGLRLIYYSQIVNDFQKGDIAEGYSVSREKKESFPLTVTSAQKNPTAFYLCASRYGTEMNTEAFFGQGTRLTVV.

The gene calls are TRBV18 and TRBJ2-1; 11 bases are a match to TRBD2. The CDR3 loop spans 16 amino acids. Germline V gene data show CDR1 as KGHSH and CDR2 as LQKENI. V lost 3 bases to trimming and J lost 7 bases; unmatched junction nucleotides: 8. The CDR3, as DNA: TGTGCCAGCTCACCCCAGGCTAGCGGGAGGAGGAATGAGCAGTTCTTC. This sequence encodes CASSPQASGRRNEQFF.

The V call is TRBV5-6, the J call TRBJ2-7; maybe TRBD2 (5 bases). V dropped 4 bases and J dropped 1 base, with 21 bases sitting between them. The germline V gene has CDR1 SGHDT and CDR2 YYEEEE. The CDR3 totals 17 residues. The CDR3 DNA is TGTGCCAGCAGCCGTGCGGGTGCGGCGACGTCGTCCTACGAGCAGTACTTC. Translating gives CASSRAGAATSSYEQYF. Based on the CDR3 plus reference TRBV5-6 and TRBJ2-7, the full variable domain is DAGVTQSPTHLIKTRGQQVTLRCSPKSGHDTVSWYQQALGQGPQFIFQYYEEEERQRGNFPDRFSGHQFPNYSSELNVNALLLGDSALYLCASSRAGAATSSYEQYFGPGTRLTVT.

The rearrangement uses TRBV7-9 and TRBJ2-5, with D possibly matching TRBD1 (6 bases). The CDR3 is made up of 16 amino acids. The V gene lost 1 base and the J gene lost 0 bases, with 12 bases spanning the gap. Germline loops: CDR1 SEHNR, CDR2 FQNEAQ (reference sequence). The CDR3 sequence is CASSLGGQLYQETQYF. DNA of the CDR3: TGTGCCAGCAGCTTAGGTGGACAGTTGTACCAAGAGACCCAGTACTTC.

This chain links TRBV7-8 with TRBJ2-1, with 11 bases that match TRBD2. The CDR3 is 18 residues long. The germline V gene encodes CDR1 SGHVS and CDR2 FQNEAQ. Losses at the gene ends were 1 base for V and 6 bases for J; bases not matched to a gene: 11. The CDR3 is CASSLVGISGRGSNEQFF. The CDR3 bases are TGTGCCAGCAGCTTAGTGGGGATTAGCGGGAGGGGTTCCAATGAGCAGTTCTTC.

V gene TRBV5-8 combines with J gene TRBJ2-1, with D perhaps matching TRBD2 (5 bases). Germline loops: CDR1 SGHTS, CDR2 YDEGEE. V was cut by 4 bases and J by 3 bases, with 14 bases left in between. The CDR3 extends over 15 amino acids. This chain's CDR3 is CASSPRVGNYNEQFF. The CDR3 nucleotides are TGTGCCAGCAGCCCCCGAGTCGGGAACTACAATGAGCAGTTCTTC.

The chain employs TRBV14 and TRBJ2-7; D is undetermined. The V end lost 2 bases, the J end lost 2 bases, and 13 bases lay between the germline ends. Germline CDR1 is SGHDN and CDR2 is FVKESK. The CDR3 covers 15 residues. CDR3 DNA: TGTGCCAGCAGCCAATTATCCGGTTCCACCTACGAGCAGTACTTC. Translated, it gives CASSQLSGSTYEQYF.

This chain joins TRBV19 and TRBJ2-2; 9 bases fit TRBD2. The CDR3 runs to 16 residues. Germline V gene data show CDR1 as LNHDA and CDR2 as SQIVND (reference sequence). V dropped 5 bases and J dropped 5; count of bases not matched to a gene: 9. CDR3 DNA sequence: TGTGCCAGTAGTGTGGGGCGGGAGGGCCGGACCGGGGAGCTGTTTTTT. It specifies CASSVGREGRTGELFF.

This sequence joins TRBV5-8 and TRBJ2-7; 7 bases line up with TRBD1. Germline V gene data show CDR1 as SGHTS and CDR2 as YDEGEE. The CDR3 is 14 residues long. Trimming removed 2 bases from V and 1 base from J; junction bases left unmatched: 3. The CDR3 loop reads CASSFGTASYEQYF. DNA of the CDR3: TGTGCCAGCAGCTTCGGGACAGCTTCCTACGAGCAGTACTTC.

The chain carries TRBV7-9 and TRBJ2-5, with TRBD1 matching over 9 bases. The trim removed 5 bases at V and 5 bases at J, leaving 15 bases unmatched. Germline lookup yields CDR1 SEHNR and CDR2 FQNEAQ (reference sequence). CDR3 length: 17 residues. The CDR3 DNA follows: TGTGCCAGCAGCGCCCGGGAAAGGACAGGGGATTGGGAGACCCAGTACTTC. The encoded protein is CASSARERTGDWETQYF.

This chain joins TRBV18 and TRBJ1-2; D is possibly TRBD1 (6 bases). V was cut by 3 bases and J by 8 bases, with 13 bases left in between. CDR1 and CDR2 (germline): KGHSH, LQKENI. The CDR3 has 13 amino acids. The DNA for the CDR3 is TGTGCCAGCTCACCCTGGGGGGGGGCCGGCTACACCTTC. The encoded protein is CASSPWGGAGYTF. Drawing the rest from reference TRBV18 and TRBJ1-2, the complete variable domain is NAGVMQNPRHLVRRRGQEARLRCSPMKGHSHVYWYRQLPEEGLKFMVYLQKENIIDESGMPKERFSAEFPKEGPSILRIQQVVRGDSAAYFCASSPWGGAGYTFGSGTRLTVV.

V is TRBV6-1 and J is TRBJ2-5, with 8 bases fitting TRBD2. The germline CDR1 and CDR2 sequences are MNHNS and SASEGT. The ends lost 6 bases at V and 5 bases at J; junction bases unmatched: 5. The CDR3 runs 13 residues. The CDR3 loop reads CASRGAGVETQYF. The CDR3, as DNA: TGTGCCAGCAGGGGAGCGGGAGTGGAGACCCAGTACTTC.

Written as DNA, the CDR3 is TGTGCCAGCAGTTTAATCTCCGGCGGGACCGGGGAGCTGTTTTTT. As protein: CASSLISGGTGELFF. The rearrangement uses TRBV28 and TRBJ2-2, with D perhaps TRBD2 (5 bases). The length of the CDR3 is 15 residues. Deletions cut 2 bases from V and 5 bases from J, with 12 bases between. Germline assignment: CDR1 MDHEN and CDR2 SYDVKM.

The chain joins TRBV27 to TRBJ2-2; 7 bases map to TRBD2. Trimming cost V 6 bases and J 4 bases; bases outside gene matches: 17. The germline V gene encodes CDR1 MNHEY and CDR2 SMNVEV (reference sequence). This CDR3 is 18 amino acids long. The CDR3 region is CASRSLWGGTRVTGELFF. CDR3 sequence (DNA): TGTGCCAGCAGAAGCCTGTGGGGGGGGACTCGAGTCACCGGGGAGCTGTTTTTT.

The chain joins TRBV19 to TRBJ2-2; D might be TRBD2 (6 bases). This CDR3 region has 17 residues. Germline V gives CDR1 LNHDA, CDR2 SQIVND (reference sequence). Trimming pared 1 base from V and 3 bases from J, leaving 15 bases between. Here the CDR3 reads CASSIGGRRGDTGELFF. Here the CDR3 DNA reads TGTGCCAGTAGTATAGGGGGGAGGAGGGGAGACACCGGGGAGCTGTTTTTT.

V and J are TRBV6-4 and TRBJ1-3, with a possible D match to TRBD1 (6 bases). V lost 6 bases and J lost 0, with 12 bases in between. Germline V gene lookup returns CDR1 MRHNA and CDR2 SNTAGT. The CDR3 covers 15 residues. This chain's CDR3 is CASRSDRLSGNTIYF. The CDR3, as DNA: TGTGCCAGCAGGAGTGACAGGCTCTCTGGAAACACCATATATTTT.

The gene calls are TRBV18 and TRBJ1-3, with 9 bases matching TRBD1. V was pared by 4 bases and J by 5 bases, with 9 bases of the junction left unmatched. This CDR3 has 16 amino acids. Per the germline V gene, CDR1 is KGHSH and CDR2 is LQKENI. The CDR3 loop is CASSLPGTGTRNTIYF. CDR3 nucleotides: TGTGCCAGCTCACTGCCCGGGACAGGGACTCGAAACACCATATATTTT. Full variable domain (remainder filled in from reference TRBV18 and TRBJ1-3): NAGVMQNPRHLVRRRGQEARLRCSPMKGHSHVYWYRQLPEEGLKFMVYLQKENIIDESGMPKERFSAEFPKEGPSILRIQQVVRGDSAAYFCASSLPGTGTRNTIYFGEGSWLTVV.

This chain connects TRBV28 to TRBJ1-2; 9 bases line up with TRBD1. The CDR3 length is 16 residues. Losses at the gene ends were 6 bases for V and 6 bases for J; bases not matched to a gene: 14. CDR1 is MDHEN, CDR2 SYDVKM, per germline. The CDR3 DNA reads TGTGCCAGCAGCCTGTTGGGACAGGGAAGAATTGATGGCTACACCTTC. Translated: CASSLLGQGRIDGYTF.

The chain is built from TRBV7-9 and TRBJ2-3; 7 positions match TRBD1. The CDR3 totals 15 residues. Looked up from germline, CDR1 is SEHNR and CDR2 is FQNEAQ (reference sequence). V trimming: 4 bases; J trimming: 4 bases; junction bases outside the gene matches: 8. The CDR3 spells CASSYDREFPDTQYF. The CDR3 region has the DNA TGTGCCAGCAGCTACGACAGGGAATTTCCAGATACGCAGTATTTT.

V and J are TRBV7-2 and TRBJ2-5; a possible D gene is TRBD2 (7 bases). The CDR3 spans 15 residues. CDR1 and CDR2 (germline): SGHTA, FQGNSA. V lost 0 bases and J 4 bases, leaving 12 bases between the germline ends. The CDR3 nucleotides are TGTGCCAGCAGCTTAGCGGGGGGGCTTCGAGAGACCCAGTACTTC. It encodes CASSLAGGLRETQYF.

The rearrangement links TRBV28 to TRBJ2-7; D uncertain. V lost 2 bases and J lost 2, with 10 bases in between. CDR1 and CDR2 from the germline V gene are MDHEN and SYDVKM. CDR3 length: 14 residues. The CDR3 spells CASSLIENTYEQYF. CDR3 in DNA: TGTGCCAGCAGTTTAATAGAGAATACCTACGAGCAGTACTTC.